Below are 26 T cell receptor beta chains sequenced from a single sample in a study of regulatory T cells in long-lasting Graves disease. The time point denotes: newly diagnosed GD, antithyroid drugs for less than 3 months. PBMC-derived RNA was used for the TCR library. For TCR beta, libraries came from iRepertoire HTBI primers and Arm-PCR of CDR3 regions. TCRdb reanalysed the multiplex PCR reads using MiXCR and keeps one entry per CDR3 protein. The table includes 450,000 to 700,000 distinct CDR3 sequences, 13% detected once. These data are also associated with another study on T cells in Graves' hyperthyroidism and ophthalmopathy.

The sequences come from peripheral blood mononuclear cells (PBMCs), collected at new diagnosis, from a patient treated with antithyroid drugs. The receptors derive from a man aged 25 to 40 with Graves disease.

The rearrangement joins TRBV11-3 to TRBJ2-5, with 13 positions matching TRBD2. The CDR3 spans 19 residues. Germline CDR1 reads SGHNT; CDR2 reads YENEEA. V dropped 0 bases and J dropped 3; count of bases not matched to a gene: 10. The chain's CDR3 is CASSLDATGGLAGKETQYF. CDR3 coding DNA: TGTGCCAGCAGCTTAGATGCAACCGGGGGACTAGCGGGGAAAGAGACCCAGTACTTC.

This clonotype was picked up many times. The genes are TRBV12-3 or TRBV12-4 and TRBJ2-5; 13 bases fit TRBD2. Trimming took 6 bases from V and 4 from J; bases not matched to a gene: 8. This CDR3 is built from 16 residues. CDR3: CASSSGLAGVVETQYF. CDR3 sequence (DNA): TGTGCCAGCAGCTCCGGACTAGCGGGAGTGGTAGAGACCCAGTACTTC.

The rearrangement links TRBV24-1 to TRBJ2-2; D ambiguous. Trimming shortened V by 10 bases and J by 7 bases, and 9 bases separated the two germline ends. The length of the CDR3 is 11 residues. Per the germline V gene, CDR1 is KGHDR and CDR2 is SFDVKD. The CDR3 here is CATWSNGELFF. The CDR3 DNA is TGTGCCACGTGGAGCAACGGGGAGCTGTTTTTT.

Ten or more counts support this clonotype. This sequence joins TRBV20-1 and TRBJ2-3, with a weak D call TRBD1 (6 bases). V gave up 5 bases and J gave up 1 base, with 10 bases separating them. Looked up from germline, CDR1 is DFQATT and CDR2 is SNEGSKA (reference sequence). The CDR3 sequence is 13 residues long. The CDR3 sequence: CSAQDSRTDTQYF. The CDR3 DNA reads as TGCAGTGCTCAGGACAGCCGCACAGATACGCAGTATTTT.

This clonotype was recorded at least ten times. The chain couples TRBV11-2 to TRBJ2-3; D is undetermined. The germline CDR1 and CDR2 sequences are SGHAT and FQNNGV. The CDR3 totals 11 residues. V lost 4 bases and J lost 7, with 6 bases in between. The CDR3 protein is CASSSQHTQYF. The CDR3 DNA sequence: TGTGCCAGCAGCTCACAGCATACGCAGTATTTT.

This clonotype showed up just a few times. The chain couples TRBV6-1 to TRBJ2-2; no reliable D call. Germline CDR1 reads MNHNS; CDR2 reads SASEGT. The V and J ends lost 5 bases and 6 bases respectively, with 10 bases between them. The CDR3 runs 13 residues. The CDR3 nucleotides read TGTGCCAGCAGTCCCAGTCCGGCCGGGGAGCTGTTTTTT. Translated, it gives CASSPSPAGELFF.

This clonotype was seen ten or more times. The chain carries TRBV2 and TRBJ2-7; D is perhaps TRBD2 (6 bases). The CDR3 covers 13 residues. CDR1 is SNHLY, CDR2 FYNNEI, per germline. With 7 bases removed from V and 6 bases from J, the gap between germline ends came to 16 bases. This chain's CDR3 is CASTIGSPVEQYF. Written as DNA, the CDR3 is TGTGCCAGCACTATCGGGAGTCCTGTCGAGCAGTACTTC.

This clonotype occurred many times. The gene calls are TRBV29-1 and TRBJ2-3, with 7 bases aligning to TRBD1. CDR1 SQVTM and CDR2 ANQGSEA come from the germline V gene. Trimming took 5 bases from V and 5 from J; bases not matched to a gene: 7. The CDR3 has 13 amino acids. The DNA of the CDR3 is TGCAGCGTTAACAGGGGCCGGGAAGATACGCAGTATTTT. Residues: CSVNRGREDTQYF.

Many counts were recorded for this clonotype. The chain is built from TRBV6-1 and TRBJ2-7; perhaps TRBD2 as D (5 bases). Germline V gene lookup returns CDR1 MNHNS and CDR2 SASEGT. V shed 4 bases and J shed 4 bases, with 17 bases lying between them. This CDR3 contains 15 residues. CDR3 DNA sequence: TGTGCCAGCAGTGGAGAACGAGGGTTCGGGTACGAGCAGTACTTC. Translated: CASSGERGFGYEQYF.

This clonotype occurred many times. The chain employs TRBV6-1 and TRBJ2-7; 7 positions match TRBD1. J lost 5 bases, V lost 7 bases, and 2 bases had no gene match. This CDR3 is built from 11 residues. Germline values: CDR1 MNHNS, CDR2 SASEGT. The CDR3 here is CASTQGDEQYF. The CDR3, as DNA: TGTGCCAGCACCCAGGGGGACGAGCAGTACTTC.

This clonotype was seen at least ten times. This chain uses TRBV7-9 with TRBJ1-1; D is unclear. This CDR3 region has 15 residues. Deletions cut 2 bases from V and 6 bases from J, with 16 bases between. CDR1 is SEHNR, CDR2 FQNEAQ, per germline (reference sequence). This CDR3 is CASSLQRVPGAEAFF. The CDR3 region has the DNA TGTGCCAGCAGCTTACAAAGGGTCCCAGGCGCTGAAGCTTTCTTT.

The CDR3 DNA reads TGTGCCAGTAGATCAGGGAGCTACTACAATGAGCAGTTCTTC. Protein product: CASRSGSYYNEQFF. The chain has TRBV19 and TRBJ2-1, with D possibly called TRBD1 or TRBD2 (5 bases each). CDR1 and CDR2 (germline): LNHDA, SQIVND (reference sequence). The V and J ends lost 6 bases and 3 bases respectively, with 12 bases between them. There are 14 residues in the CDR3.

Ten or more counts support this clonotype. The V and J genes are TRBV2 and TRBJ1-5; D not certain. CDR3 length: 15 residues. Looked up from germline, CDR1 is SNHLY and CDR2 is FYNNEI. Trimming cost V 6 bases and J 0 bases, with 12 bases left between them. CDR3 region: CASRGGRISNQPQHF. The CDR3 nucleotides are TGTGCCAGCAGGGGAGGACGGATTAGCAATCAGCCCCAGCATTTT.

This clonotype has only a few counts. The CDR3 is CASSAEIPAPYEQYF. DNA of the CDR3: TGTGCCAGCAGCGCCGAGATACCTGCACCCTACGAGCAGTACTTC. This chain joins TRBV4-2 and TRBJ2-7; D gene unclear. V was trimmed by 5 bases and J by 2 bases, leaving 16 bases between them. Germline V gene sequence: CDR1 LGHNA, CDR2 YNFKEQ. The CDR3 contains 15 residues.

This clonotype has a handful of counts. The rearrangement links TRBV12-3 or TRBV12-4 to TRBJ2-5; 7 bases match TRBD1. CDR3 length: 14 amino acids. The ends lost 1 base at V and 5 bases at J; junction bases unmatched: 4. CDR3 region: CASSLERGPETQYF. The DNA for the CDR3 is TGTGCCAGCAGTTTAGAGAGGGGGCCGGAGACCCAGTACTTC.

This clonotype was counted many times. The chain links TRBV12-3 or TRBV12-4 to TRBJ2-1; TRBD2 agrees at 13 bases. The CDR3 extends over 19 amino acids. The V and J ends lost 3 bases and 7 bases, in that order; junction bases with no gene match: 15. In nucleotides, the CDR3 is TGTGCCAGCAGTTTGGAACCGTTTCAGACTAGCGGGAGGAGAAATGAGCAGTTCTTC. Translating gives CASSLEPFQTSGRRNEQFF.

Ten or more counts support this clonotype. V gene TRBV20-1 combines with J gene TRBJ1-1; D not certain. CDR3 length equals 15 residues. Germline CDR1 reads DFQATT; CDR2 reads SNEGSKA (reference sequence). V lost 6 bases and J lost 4, with 21 bases in between. The CDR3 DNA reads as TGCAGTGCCAAATCCCCGGGTGTAAGGGTCACTGAAGCTTTCTTT. Protein product: CSAKSPGVRVTEAFF.

This chain uses TRBV5-1 with TRBJ1-5, with D possibly being TRBD1 (5 bases). Germline loops: CDR1 SGHRS, CDR2 YFSETQ. Trimming took off 4 bases at V and 2 bases at J, with 19 bases between the two ends. There are 17 residues in the CDR3. This CDR3 is CASSQVWGKMRNQPQHF. CDR3 DNA sequence: TGCGCCAGCAGCCAAGTCTGGGGCAAGATGCGCAATCAGCCCCAGCATTTT.

This clonotype was detected many times. The chain carries TRBV5-1 and TRBJ2-3; weak D call: TRBD2 (5 bases). The CDR3 has 15 residues. Trimming pared 4 bases from V and 0 bases from J, leaving 12 bases between. Germline CDR1 and CDR2: SGHRS and YFSETQ. CDR3 loop: CASSRGQTSTDTQYF. The DNA of the CDR3 is TGCGCCAGCAGCCGAGGGCAGACTAGCACAGATACGCAGTATTTT. Full variable domain (missing parts from reference TRBV5-1 and TRBJ2-3): KAGVTQTPRYLIKTRGQQVTLSCSPISGHRSVSWYQQTPGQGLQFLFEYFSETQRNKGNFPGRFSGRQFSNSRSEMNVSTLELGDSALYLCASSRGQTSTDTQYFGPGTRLTVL.

This clonotype was picked up many times. This rearrangement joins TRBV27 to TRBJ1-2; D might be TRBD1 (5 bases). CDR3 length equals 13 residues. V was cut by 6 bases and J by 4 bases, with 12 bases left in between. Germline CDR1 reads MNHEY; CDR2 reads SMNVEV (reference sequence). The CDR3, as DNA: TGTGCCAGCAGGCGGGGCATAAGCTATGGCTACACCTTC. This gives the protein CASRRGISYGYTF.

This clonotype was recorded at least ten times. This chain connects TRBV29-1 to TRBJ1-2; 8 bases agree with TRBD1. Germline CDR1 is SQVTM and CDR2 is ANQGSEA. This CDR3 spans 13 amino acids. Trimming at V came to 7 bases and at J to 1 base, leaving 5 bases not matched to a gene. CDR3 sequence reads: CSALTGDNYGYTF. The CDR3, as DNA: TGCAGCGCTCTGACAGGGGATAACTATGGCTACACCTTC.

This clonotype was seen only a few times. The V call is TRBV6-5, the J call TRBJ2-7; 8 bases fit TRBD2. The CDR3 is 15 amino acids. Losses at the gene ends were 4 bases for V and 8 bases for J; bases not matched to a gene: 13. CDR1 and CDR2 (germline): MNHEY, SVGAGI. As DNA, the CDR3 is TGTGCCAGCAGTTTCCCCTCCTCTACTAGCGGAAAGCAGTACTTC. Translating gives CASSFPSSTSGKQYF.

This clonotype has a handful of counts. The chain links TRBV25-1 to TRBJ1-5; D call uncertain. The CDR3 runs 14 residues. Trimming took off 1 base at V and 6 bases at J, with 10 bases between the two ends. Germline V gene lookup returns CDR1 MGHDK and CDR2 SYGVNS. This chain's CDR3 is CASSESVVGQPQHF. Here the CDR3 DNA reads TGTGCCAGCAGTGAATCGGTGGTAGGTCAGCCCCAGCATTTT. The complete variable domain, with remaining parts taken from reference TRBV25-1 and TRBJ1-5, reads EADIYQTPRYLVIGTGKKITLECSQTMGHDKMYWYQQDPGMELHLIHYSYGVNSTEKGDLSSESTVSRIRTEHFPLTLESARPSHTSQYLCASSESVVGQPQHFGDGTRLSIL.

This clonotype was counted a few times. CDR3 sequence (DNA): TGTGCCAGCAGTGAAGGAGGGACTAGCCGGCAAGAGCAGTTCTTC. Translation: CASSEGGTSRQEQFF. The chain has TRBV6-1 and TRBJ2-1; 9 nucleotides align to TRBD2. The CDR3 is 15 residues long. J gave up 10 bases and V 1 base, and 8 bases lay outside the gene matches. Looked up from germline, CDR1 is MNHNS and CDR2 is SASEGT.

This clonotype was detected ten times or more. The chain couples TRBV24-1 to TRBJ2-7; 9 bases align to TRBD1. This CDR3 contains 16 residues. In germline, CDR1 is KGHDR, CDR2 SFDVKD. J was trimmed by 2 bases and V by 3 bases; bases with no gene match: 7. The chain's CDR3 is CATSDTGTGHPYEQYF. DNA for the CDR3: TGTGCCACCAGTGATACCGGGACAGGGCACCCCTACGAGCAGTACTTC.

There are many counts of this clonotype. The gene calls are TRBV5-1 and TRBJ2-1; TRBD2 aligns across 9 bases. The V segment lost 0 bases and the J segment 4 bases; nucleotides outside the gene matches: 8. Germline loops: CDR1 SGHRS, CDR2 YFSETQ. CDR3 size: 17 residues. The CDR3 bases are TGCGCCAGCAGCTTGGCTACAGGGACTAGCCGGTACAATGAGCAGTTCTTC. It yields the protein CASSLATGTSRYNEQFF.